The 5 T cell receptor beta chains below were found in one sample sequenced in a study of T cell repertoires in cytomegalovirus infection. TCRdb re-called the reads through MiXCR, storing one row per CDR3 protein. The table lists roughly 310,000 distinct CDR3 sequences, about a sixth of them singletons, with more than 10% in the top ten. Material for sequencing was PBMCs. These receptors all stem from a human donor in good health (CMV status not recorded). Some clones in this sample may be carry-over from other donors' samples.

This clonotype is medium-sized by share. The V and J genes are TRBV7-2 and TRBJ2-3; 7 bases map to TRBD1. J gave up 1 base and V 6 bases, and 7 bases lay outside the gene matches. The germline gives CDR1 SGHTA, CDR2 FQGNSA. The CDR3 has 15 residues. CDR3 nucleotide sequence: TGTGCCAGCAGTTACAGGGGAACTGGCACAGATACGCAGTATTTT. Translating gives CASSYRGTGTDTQYF. Complete variable domain (other parts from reference TRBV7-2 and TRBJ2-3): GAGVSQSPSNKVTEKGKDVELRCDPISGHTALYWYRQSLGQGLEFLIYFQGNSAPDKSGLPSDRFSAERTGGSVSTLTIQRTQQEDSAVYLCASSYRGTGTDTQYFGPGTRLTVL.

The chain employs TRBV12-3 or TRBV12-4 and TRBJ1-2; TRBD1 agrees at 10 bases. V shed 3 bases and J 4 bases; nucleotides not matched to a gene: 5. The CDR3 totals 15 residues. As DNA, the CDR3 is TGTGCCAGCAGTTTCGGACAGGGGGTGACCTATGGCTACACCTTC. Protein product: CASSFGQGVTYGYTF.

The chain has TRBV10-1 and TRBJ1-4; TRBD1 matches 7 bases. This CDR3 has 17 residues. Trimming at V came to 9 bases and at J to 7 bases, leaving 20 bases not matched to a gene. Germline values: CDR1 WNHNN, CDR2 SYGVQD (reference sequence). CDR3 sequence reads: CARRPHPRDRECEKLFF. The CDR3 bases are TGCGCCAGACGCCCCCACCCCCGTGACAGGGAGTGTGAAAAACTGTTTTTT.

There are a few counts of this clonotype. The chain links TRBV7-2 to TRBJ2-7; D is unresolved. CDR3 length equals 15 residues. Germline-derived CDR1 and CDR2 are SGHTA and FQGNSA. Trimming removed 2 bases at V and 0 bases at J, with 11 bases between. The CDR3 sequence: CASSLRWQPSYEQYF. The DNA of the CDR3 is TGTGCCAGCAGCTTACGCTGGCAACCCTCCTACGAGCAGTACTTC.

This clonotype was counted only a few times. The rearrangement links TRBV6-5 to TRBJ1-2; D perhaps matches TRBD1 (6 bases). Trimming removed 0 bases at V and 8 bases at J, with 10 bases between. From germline, CDR1 is MNHEY and CDR2 SVGAGI. The CDR3 consists of 13 residues. CDR3 loop: CASSYSRGGGYTF. In nucleotides, the CDR3 is TGTGCCAGCAGTTACTCCCGCGGGGGCGGCTACACCTTC.